Listed here are 25 T cell receptor beta chains from one sample, sequenced in a study of T cells after yellow fever vaccination. TCRdb called the 5' RACE reads again in MiXCR, with one record for every CDR3 protein. The repertoire holds 110,000 to 150,000 distinct CDR3 sequences, with about 6.9% as singletons. Sequences were derived from CD4+ T cells sorted from PBMCs, sampled 10 days after the yellow fever booster vaccination. All receptors come from a man under 40 who received the YFV17D yellow fever vaccine.

This clonotype appeared many times. The J gene is TRBJ2-1, the V gene TRBV18; maybe TRBD2 (5 bases). The CDR3 runs 16 residues. The germline V and J ends were trimmed by 0 bases and 3 bases, with 12 bases remaining between them. Germline V gene sequence: CDR1 KGHSH, CDR2 LQKENI. The CDR3 DNA reads as TGTGCCAGCTCACCACCGGAGAATGCGGGCTACAATGAGCAGTTCTTC. Its protein product is CASSPPENAGYNEQFF. The full variable domain, its missing parts supplied by reference TRBV18 and TRBJ2-1, is NAGVMQNPRHLVRRRGQEARLRCSPMKGHSHVYWYRQLPEEGLKFMVYLQKENIIDESGMPKERFSAEFPKEGPSILRIQQVVRGDSAAYFCASSPPENAGYNEQFFGPGTRLTVL.

This clonotype appeared many times. The chain employs TRBV6-5 and TRBJ2-1, with a tentative D call TRBD2 (5 bases). Trimming left V 2 bases short and J 0 bases short, with 14 bases between. Per germline, CDR1 MNHEY and CDR2 SVGAGI. CDR3 length: 17 residues. In DNA, the CDR3 is TGTGCCAGCAGTTACGGGAACTCCCGGGGCTCCTACAATGAGCAGTTCTTC. Protein: CASSYGNSRGSYNEQFF.

The V call is TRBV7-9, the J call TRBJ1-1; possible D gene TRBD1, 6 bases. CDR1 and CDR2 from the germline V gene are SEHNR and FQNEAQ (reference sequence). Trimming removed 4 bases at V and 5 bases at J, with 14 bases between. The CDR3 contains 14 residues. The CDR3 here is CASSSKTGDTEAFF. The CDR3 nucleotides are TGTGCCAGCAGCTCGAAGACAGGCGATACTGAAGCTTTCTTT.

The V and J genes are TRBV20-1 and TRBJ2-7, with 8 nucleotides matching TRBD2. Germline-derived CDR1 and CDR2 are DFQATT and SNEGSKA (reference sequence). After removal of 3 bases from V and 4 bases from J, the junction contained 8 bases not matched to a gene. This CDR3 has 14 residues. In nucleotides, the CDR3 is TGCAGTGCTAGTCGGGAGGGCCAAGTTTACGAGCAGTACTTC. Amino acids: CSASREGQVYEQYF.

This clonotype was seen at least ten times. The chain is built from TRBV19 and TRBJ1-3, with TRBD1 identical over 8 bases. V shed 7 bases, J shed 0 bases, and the junction held 2 bases outside the gene matches. This CDR3 comprises 14 residues. Germline lookup yields CDR1 LNHDA and CDR2 SQIVND (reference sequence). The CDR3 DNA reads as TGTGCCAGTAAGGACAGGGCCTCTGGAAACACCATATATTTT. It codes for CASKDRASGNTIYF.

This clonotype was found many times. V is TRBV28 and J is TRBJ2-7; 9 positions agree with TRBD2. Germline CDR1 reads MDHEN; CDR2 reads SYDVKM. The CDR3 contains 14 residues. V was clipped by 6 bases and J by 0 bases; unmatched bases: 3. DNA of the CDR3: TGTGCCAGCAGCATAGCGGGAGCCTCCTACGAGCAGTACTTC. This gives the protein CASSIAGASYEQYF.

Regarding this clonotype: It may be a read error: a sequence one base away is much more abundant. The chain links TRBV20-1 to TRBJ2-7, with D unclear. Germline V gene data show CDR1 as DFQATT and CDR2 as SNEGSKA (reference sequence). The CDR3 contains 15 residues. The V end lost 0 bases, the J end lost 1 base, and 13 bases lay between the germline ends. CDR3 residues: CSARDPGRRSYEQYF. DNA for the CDR3: TGCAGTGCTAGAGATCCCGGCAGGAGATCCTACGAGCAGTACTTC.

Many counts were recorded for this clonotype. The chain links TRBV7-2 to TRBJ2-7; D is unresolved. CDR1 and CDR2 (germline): SGHTA, FQGNSA. The ends were cut back, 2 bases at V and 4 bases at J, with 9 bases in the middle. The CDR3 is made up of 13 amino acids. The CDR3 spells CASSLTLLYEQYF. CDR3 nucleotide sequence: TGTGCCAGCAGCTTAACTCTGCTTTACGAGCAGTACTTC.

This clonotype has a count of ten or more. The chain recombines TRBV5-1 with TRBJ2-7, with D perhaps matching TRBD1 or TRBD2 (5 bases each). Trimming removed 0 bases from V and 4 bases from J, with 11 bases in between. CDR3 length: 14 amino acids. Germline V CDR1 and CDR2: SGHRS, YFSETQ. CDR3 region: CASSLESGRYEQYF. The DNA of the CDR3 is TGCGCCAGCAGCTTGGAGTCAGGGAGATACGAGCAGTACTTC.

This clonotype was seen repeatedly, ten times or more. The CDR3 region has the DNA TGCAGTGCCCCCCCGAGGACAGAGTCCTACGAGCAGTACTTC. Translated: CSAPPRTESYEQYF. V usage is TRBV20-1 and J usage is TRBJ2-7, with a weak D call TRBD1 (6 bases). V gave up 6 bases and J gave up 1 base, with 16 bases separating them. From germline, CDR1 is DFQATT and CDR2 SNEGSKA (reference sequence). The CDR3 extends over 14 amino acids.

This clonotype was found many times. The CDR3 is CSGARESQETQYF. The CDR3 nucleotides read TGCAGTGGGGCGCGGGAGTCCCAAGAGACCCAGTACTTC. This rearrangement joins TRBV20-1 to TRBJ2-5; 7 bases line up with TRBD2. V shed 7 bases and J 1 base; nucleotides not matched to a gene: 6. Germline V CDR1 and CDR2: DFQATT, SNEGSKA (reference sequence). CDR3 size: 13 residues.

This clonotype was counted many times. The J gene is TRBJ1-2, the V gene TRBV7-9; D call uncertain. Germline lookup yields CDR1 SEHNR and CDR2 FQNEAQ (reference sequence). The CDR3 consists of 11 residues. Trimming cost V 5 bases and J 8 bases, with 9 bases left between them. Here the CDR3 DNA reads TGTGCCAGCAGCCCCCTTGACGGCTACACCTTC. It codes for CASSPLDGYTF.

This clonotype has ten or more counts. This chain links TRBV7-9 with TRBJ1-1; D is unclear. Trimming stripped 2 bases from V and 6 bases from J, with 10 bases between. This CDR3 contains 13 residues. The germline V gene encodes CDR1 SEHNR and CDR2 FQNEAQ (reference sequence). The CDR3 sequence is CASSLMGGAEAFF. CDR3 DNA: TGTGCCAGCAGCTTAATGGGAGGAGCTGAAGCTTTCTTT.

At least ten counts were recorded for this clonotype. This chain uses TRBV20-1 with TRBJ2-1; D gene unclear. CDR3 length: 15 residues. Germline lookup yields CDR1 DFQATT and CDR2 SNEGSKA (reference sequence). V was cut by 4 bases and J by 2 bases, with 15 bases left in between. The CDR3 is CSAKKGPGPYNEQFF. The CDR3 DNA sequence: TGCAGTGCTAAAAAGGGTCCTGGGCCCTACAATGAGCAGTTCTTC.

This clonotype was picked up many times. The V call is TRBV11-2, the J call TRBJ2-3, with 10 bases that match TRBD2. Germline trimming cut 5 bases from V and 0 bases from J; bases unmatched to any gene: 14. CDR1 SGHAT and CDR2 FQNNGV come from the germline V gene. The CDR3 loop spans 19 amino acids. CDR3: CASSPKLGLAVGSTDTQYF. DNA for the CDR3: TGTGCCAGCAGCCCAAAGCTAGGACTAGCGGTGGGTAGCACAGATACGCAGTATTTT.

This clonotype was seen at least ten times. The chain couples TRBV20-1 to TRBJ2-5; D tentatively reads TRBD1 or TRBD2 (8 bases each). The length of the CDR3 is 15 residues. V was clipped by 5 bases and J by 7 bases, with 23 bases between them. CDR1 and CDR2 from the germline V gene are DFQATT and SNEGSKA (reference sequence). CDR3 DNA sequence: TGCAGTGCTTACCGGGGGGGACAGGCCCTGCGGACCCAGTACTTC. Residues: CSAYRGGQALRTQYF.

This clonotype was detected many times. The chain links TRBV6-1 to TRBJ2-2, with a tentative D call TRBD2 (5 bases). The germline gives CDR1 MNHNS, CDR2 SASEGT. This CDR3 region has 12 residues. Trimming took off 8 bases at V and 1 base at J, with 5 bases between the two ends. The CDR3 sequence: CASGRNTGELFF. The CDR3 bases are TGTGCCAGCGGGAGGAACACCGGGGAGCTGTTTTTT.

This clonotype has a count of ten or more. The chain joins TRBV28 to TRBJ2-1; TRBD2 matches 12 bases. Germline loops: CDR1 MDHEN, CDR2 SYDVKM. CDR3 size: 16 residues. Unmatched junction bases numbered 7, after V lost 3 bases and J lost 7 bases. The CDR3 nucleotides read TGTGCCAGCAGTTTCCAGACTAGCGGGAGAGGTAATGAGCAGTTCTTC. Translated: CASSFQTSGRGNEQFF. Based on the CDR3 plus reference TRBV28 and TRBJ2-1, the full variable domain is DVKVTQSSRYLVKRTGEKVFLECVQDMDHENMFWYRQDPGLGLRLIYFSYDVKMKEKGDIPEGYSVSREKKERFSLILESASTNQTSMYLCASSFQTSGRGNEQFFGPGTRLTVL.

This clonotype showed up many times. The gene calls are TRBV5-1 and TRBJ2-3, with D possibly TRBD1 on 5 matching bases. Germline assignment: CDR1 SGHRS and CDR2 YFSETQ. V was cut by 4 bases and J by 6 bases, with 12 bases left in between. The CDR3 loop spans 13 amino acids. The CDR3 here is CASSVGQPDTQYF. DNA for the CDR3: TGCGCCAGCAGCGTGGGGCAGCCCGATACGCAGTATTTT.

Ten or more counts support this clonotype. The chain joins TRBV18 to TRBJ2-4; D call uncertain. V was cut by 3 bases and J by 0 bases, with 9 bases left in between. The germline V gene has CDR1 KGHSH and CDR2 LQKENI. The CDR3 length is 15 residues. The CDR3 loop is CASSPLELAKNIQYF. The CDR3 region has the DNA TGTGCCAGCTCACCCTTGGAGCTAGCCAAAAACATTCAGTACTTC.

This clonotype was found many times. The chain has TRBV4-3 and TRBJ2-3; 13 bases align to TRBD2. V shed 4 bases and J 6 bases; nucleotides not matched to a gene: 4. The CDR3 has 15 residues. Germline values: CDR1 LGHNA, CDR2 YSLEER. CDR3 sequence: CASSRRTSGSDTQYF. CDR3 in DNA: TGCGCCAGCAGCCGACGGACTAGCGGGAGTGATACGCAGTATTTT.

The chain uses TRBV4-3 and TRBJ2-7, with D perhaps TRBD2 (6 bases). This CDR3 is 16 amino acids long. From germline, CDR1 is LGHNA and CDR2 YSLEER. Trimming cost V 0 bases and J 3 bases, with 15 bases left between them. Here the CDR3 DNA reads TGCGCCAGCAGCCAAGAAACGTCCGGGGGTTTCTACGAGCAGTACTTC. Translated, it gives CASSQETSGGFYEQYF.

As concerns this clonotype: This may be a read error: a much more frequent sequence differs by one nucleotide. This chain uses TRBV5-8 with TRBJ2-5; the match to TRBD2 covers 10 bases. Germline CDR1 and CDR2: SGHTS and YDEGEE. J gave up 5 bases and V 4 bases, and 14 bases lay outside the gene matches. CDR3 length: 17 amino acids. CDR3 sequence: CASSPGRPAGGGETQYF. CDR3 nucleotides: TGTGCCAGCAGCCCCGGAAGACCAGCGGGAGGGGGGGAGACCCAGTACTTC.

This chain links TRBV24-1 with TRBJ2-3; the D is unclear. V lost 7 bases to trimming and J lost 4 bases, with 14 bases between them. This CDR3 region has 14 residues. CDR1 and CDR2 (germline): KGHDR, SFDVKD. The CDR3 sequence is CATSPALSSDTQYF. Written as DNA, the CDR3 is TGTGCCACCAGCCCGGCCCTTAGCTCAGATACGCAGTATTTT.

This clonotype was seen many times. The J gene is TRBJ2-1, the V gene TRBV6-1; 14 bases match TRBD2. Germline CDR1 and CDR2: MNHNS and SASEGT. CDR3 size: 14 residues. J was trimmed by 6 bases and V by 6 bases; bases with no gene match: 1. CDR3 in amino acids: CASRTSGRANEQFF. CDR3 nucleotides: TGTGCCAGCAGGACTAGCGGGAGGGCCAATGAGCAGTTCTTC.